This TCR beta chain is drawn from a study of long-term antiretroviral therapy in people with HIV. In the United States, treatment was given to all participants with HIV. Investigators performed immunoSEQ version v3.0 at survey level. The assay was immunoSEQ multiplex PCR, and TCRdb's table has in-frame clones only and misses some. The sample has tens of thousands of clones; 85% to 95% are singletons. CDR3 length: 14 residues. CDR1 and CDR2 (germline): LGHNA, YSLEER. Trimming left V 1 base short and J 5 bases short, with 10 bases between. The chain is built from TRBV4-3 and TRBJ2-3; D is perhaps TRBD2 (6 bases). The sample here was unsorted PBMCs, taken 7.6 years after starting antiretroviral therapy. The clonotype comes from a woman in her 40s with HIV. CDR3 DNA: TGCGCCAGCAGCCAAGCAGGCGGGGAAGATACGCAGTATTTT. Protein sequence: CASSQAGGEDTQYF.